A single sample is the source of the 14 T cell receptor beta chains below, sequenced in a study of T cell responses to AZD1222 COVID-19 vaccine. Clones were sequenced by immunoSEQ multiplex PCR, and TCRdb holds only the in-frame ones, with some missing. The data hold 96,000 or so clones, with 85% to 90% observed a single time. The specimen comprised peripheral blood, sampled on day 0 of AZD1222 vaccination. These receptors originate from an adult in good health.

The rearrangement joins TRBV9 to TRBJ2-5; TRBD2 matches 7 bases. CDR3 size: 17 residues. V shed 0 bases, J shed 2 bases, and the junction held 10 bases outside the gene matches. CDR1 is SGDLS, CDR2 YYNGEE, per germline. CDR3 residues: CASSVEGPPGGQETQYF. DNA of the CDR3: TGTGCCAGCAGCGTAGAAGGCCCACCGGGGGGACAAGAGACCCAGTACTTC. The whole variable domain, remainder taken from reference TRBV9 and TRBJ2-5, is DSGVTQTPKHLITATGQRVTLRCSPRSGDLSVYWYQQSLDQGLQFLIQYYNGEERAKGNILERFSAQQFPDLHSELNLSSLELGDSALYFCASSVEGPPGGQETQYFGPGTRLLVL.

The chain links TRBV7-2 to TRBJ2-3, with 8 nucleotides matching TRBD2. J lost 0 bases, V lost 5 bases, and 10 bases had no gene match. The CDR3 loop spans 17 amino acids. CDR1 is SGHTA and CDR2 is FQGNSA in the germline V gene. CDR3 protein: CASSQGPSGLSTDTQYF. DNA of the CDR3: TGTGCCAGCAGCCAAGGGCCTAGCGGGTTGAGCACAGATACGCAGTATTTT.

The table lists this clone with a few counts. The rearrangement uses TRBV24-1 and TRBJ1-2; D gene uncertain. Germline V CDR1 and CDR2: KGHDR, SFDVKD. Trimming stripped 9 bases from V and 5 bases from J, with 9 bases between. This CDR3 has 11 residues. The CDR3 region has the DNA TGTGCCACCTATGGCGGGTATGGCTACACCTTC. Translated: CATYGGYGYTF.

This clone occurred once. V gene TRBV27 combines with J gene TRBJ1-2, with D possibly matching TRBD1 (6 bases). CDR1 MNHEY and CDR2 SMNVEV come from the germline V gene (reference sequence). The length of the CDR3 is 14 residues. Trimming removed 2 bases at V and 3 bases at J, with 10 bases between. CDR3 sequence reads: CASSLMEGDYGYTF. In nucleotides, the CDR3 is TGTGCCAGCAGTTTAATGGAGGGGGACTATGGCTACACCTTC.

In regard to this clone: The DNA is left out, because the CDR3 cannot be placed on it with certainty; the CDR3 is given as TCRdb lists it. The CDR3 reads CASSRLRFGYNEQFF. The chain recombines TRBV14 with TRBJ2-1; TRBD2, as called in the table, went unchecked against the DNA. The CDR3 is 15 amino acids in total, end residues counted. Germline lookup yields CDR1 SGHDN and CDR2 FVKESK.

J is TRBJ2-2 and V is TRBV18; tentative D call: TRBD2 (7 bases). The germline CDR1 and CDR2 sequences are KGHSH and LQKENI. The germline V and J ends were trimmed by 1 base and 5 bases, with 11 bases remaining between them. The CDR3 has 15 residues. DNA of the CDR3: TGTGCCAGCTCACCACTAGGGGGGGAGACCGGGGAGCTGTTTTTT. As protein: CASSPLGGETGELFF. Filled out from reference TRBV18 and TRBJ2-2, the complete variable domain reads NAGVMQNPRHLVRRRGQEARLRCSPMKGHSHVYWYRQLPEEGLKFMVYLQKENIIDESGMPKERFSAEFPKEGPSILRIQQVVRGDSAAYFCASSPLGGETGELFFGEGSRLTVL.

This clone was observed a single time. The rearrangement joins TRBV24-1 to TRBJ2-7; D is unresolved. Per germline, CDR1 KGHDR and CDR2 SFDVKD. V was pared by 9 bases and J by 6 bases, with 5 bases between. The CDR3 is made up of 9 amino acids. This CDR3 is CATWSEQYF. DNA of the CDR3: TGTGCCACCTGGAGCGAGCAGTACTTC.

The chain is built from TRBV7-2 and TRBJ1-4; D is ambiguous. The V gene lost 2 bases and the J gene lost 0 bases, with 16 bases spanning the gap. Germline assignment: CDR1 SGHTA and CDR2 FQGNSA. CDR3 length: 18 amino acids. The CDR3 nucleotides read TGTGCCAGCAGCTTATCTGTCTCTTCCTTTGCAACTAATGAAAAACTGTTTTTT. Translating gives CASSLSVSSFATNEKLFF.

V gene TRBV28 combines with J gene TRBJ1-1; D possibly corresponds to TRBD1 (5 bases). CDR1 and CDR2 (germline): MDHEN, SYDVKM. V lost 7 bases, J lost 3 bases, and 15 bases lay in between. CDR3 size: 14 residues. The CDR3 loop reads CASTGAISHTEAFF. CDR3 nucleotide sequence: TGTGCCAGCACTGGGGCAATATCCCACACTGAAGCTTTCTTT.

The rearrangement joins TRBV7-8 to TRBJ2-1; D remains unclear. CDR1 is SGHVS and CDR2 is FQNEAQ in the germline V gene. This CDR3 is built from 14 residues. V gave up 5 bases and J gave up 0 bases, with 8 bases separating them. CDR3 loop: CASSLRASYNEQFF. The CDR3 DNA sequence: TGTGCCAGCAGCCTCCGGGCCTCCTACAATGAGCAGTTCTTC. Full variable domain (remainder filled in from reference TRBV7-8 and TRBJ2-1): GAGVSQSPRYKVAKRGQDVALRCDPISGHVSLFWYQQALGQGPEFLTYFQNEAQLDKSGLPSDRFFAERPEGSVSTLKIQRTQQEDSAVYLCASSLRASYNEQFFGPGTRLTVL.

The CDR3 bases are TGCGCCAGCAGCTGGCAGGGGCCGGACGGGCAGTACTTC. It encodes CASSWQGPDGQYF. The chain links TRBV5-1 to TRBJ2-7, with D perhaps matching TRBD1 (6 bases). V lost 3 bases, J lost 9 bases, and 16 bases lay in between. Germline-derived CDR1 and CDR2 are SGHRS and YFSETQ. The CDR3 spans 13 residues.

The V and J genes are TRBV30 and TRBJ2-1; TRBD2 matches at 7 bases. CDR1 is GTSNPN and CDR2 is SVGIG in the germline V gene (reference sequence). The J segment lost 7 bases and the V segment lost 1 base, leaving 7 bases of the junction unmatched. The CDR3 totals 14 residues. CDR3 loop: CAWSGGGSFNEQFF. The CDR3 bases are TGTGCCTGGAGTGGGGGCGGGAGTTTTAATGAGCAGTTCTTC.

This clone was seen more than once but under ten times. For the CDR3, the DNA is TGTGCCAGCAGCTCTTATGCCCCCGCTAGTTACAATGAGCAGTTCTTC. This encodes CASSSYAPASYNEQFF. The chain carries TRBV13 and TRBJ2-1, with D unclear. The V end lost 4 bases, the J end lost 4 bases, and 17 bases lay between the germline ends. Per the germline V gene, CDR1 is PRHDT and CDR2 is FYEKMQ (reference sequence). This CDR3 has 16 residues.

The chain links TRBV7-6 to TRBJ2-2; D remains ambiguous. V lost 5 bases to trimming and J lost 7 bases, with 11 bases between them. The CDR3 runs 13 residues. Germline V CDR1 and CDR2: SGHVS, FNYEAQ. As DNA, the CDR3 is TGTGCCAGCAGCCCTCGGGCCGGCGGGGAGCTGTTTTTT. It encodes CASSPRAGGELFF.